Below, 7 T cell receptor beta chains from the same sample are listed, as sequenced in a study of cytomegalovirus exposure and HLA in healthy donors. The PCR contained 60 Vbeta and 13 Jbeta primers. TCRdb keeps only in-frame clones here, not all; method: immunoSEQ multiplex PCR. The sample has 120,000 to 150,000 clones, roughly three quarters seen once; the top ten hold 4% to 6%. The specimen sequenced was PBMCs. These receptors originate from a woman between 45 and 65 years old in good health and CMV-seronegative.

V usage is TRBV15 and J usage is TRBJ2-7; TRBD1 aligns across 7 bases. The CDR3 extends over 16 amino acids. With V trimmed by 0 bases and J by 2 bases, 7 bases remained unmatched. Germline CDR1 LNHNV, CDR2 YYDKDF (reference sequence). CDR3 nucleotide sequence: TGTGCCACCAGCAGAGATCGAGGGACAGCAACCTACGAGCAGTACTTC. This gives the protein CATSRDRGTATYEQYF.

The table lists this clone with a few counts. The V call is TRBV6-5, the J call TRBJ1-3, with D uncertain. Between the trimmed V and J ends, which lost 2 bases and 1 base, there was a span of 9 bases. This CDR3 comprises 15 residues. Germline CDR1 MNHEY, CDR2 SVGAGI. The CDR3 sequence is CASSYGTESGNTIYF. The CDR3 region has the DNA TGTGCCAGCAGTTACGGAACAGAGTCTGGAAACACCATATATTTT.

This chain connects TRBV5-5 to TRBJ2-3; a possible D gene is TRBD2 (6 bases). Germline V gene sequence: CDR1 SGHKS, CDR2 YYEKEE (reference sequence). The germline V and J ends were trimmed by 0 bases and 10 bases, with 15 bases remaining between them. The CDR3 consists of 14 residues. The CDR3 DNA reads TGTGCCAGCAGCTTGGGGGACTTTCCCTCCCCGCAGTATTTT. The encoded protein is CASSLGDFPSPQYF.

This rearrangement joins TRBV18 to TRBJ2-1; 8 nucleotides align to TRBD1. This CDR3 spans 15 amino acids. The germline CDR1 and CDR2 sequences are KGHSH and LQKENI. With 4 bases clipped from V and 0 bases from J, the junction kept 2 bases outside the gene matches. The CDR3 nucleotides are TGTGCCAGCTCACGAGGGACAGGCTCCTACAATGAGCAGTTCTTC. Amino acids: CASSRGTGSYNEQFF.

This chain links TRBV7-6 with TRBJ2-1, with 14 bases fitting TRBD2. V lost 5 bases to trimming and J lost 9 bases; unmatched junction nucleotides: 6. Germline V lookup: CDR1 SGHVS, CDR2 FNYEAQ. The CDR3 has 15 residues. The CDR3 loop reads CASSQTSGGASEQFF. The CDR3 DNA sequence: TGTGCCAGCAGCCAGACTAGCGGGGGGGCCTCTGAGCAGTTCTTC.

This chain joins TRBV5-1 and TRBJ2-2, with D tentatively TRBD1 (7 bases). Looked up from germline, CDR1 is SGHRS and CDR2 is YFSETQ. Between the trimmed V and J ends, which lost 4 bases and 2 bases, there was a span of 12 bases. The CDR3 covers 15 residues. DNA of the CDR3: TGCGCCAGCAGCGCGGGACAGTACAACACCGGGGAGCTGTTTTTT. Translation gives CASSAGQYNTGELFF.

This clone was seen just once. CDR3 sequence reads: CASSLTGMGTEAFF. The CDR3, as DNA: TGTGCCAGCAGCTTGACAGGGATGGGCACTGAAGCTTTCTTT. The V call is TRBV9, the J call TRBJ1-1, with TRBD1 identical over 7 bases. There are 14 residues in the CDR3. The germline CDR1 and CDR2 sequences are SGDLS and YYNGEE. J gave up 4 bases and V 4 bases, and 7 bases lay outside the gene matches. Drawing the rest from reference TRBV9 and TRBJ1-1, the complete variable domain is DSGVTQTPKHLITATGQRVTLRCSPRSGDLSVYWYQQSLDQGLQFLIQYYNGEERAKGNILERFSAQQFPDLHSELNLSSLELGDSALYFCASSLTGMGTEAFFGQGTRLTVV.